The T cell receptor beta chain described here comes from a study of control samples from healthy donors and cancer patients. Method: immunoSEQ multiplex PCR; TCRdb's copy keeps in-frame clones and lacks some. The repertoire holds over 25,000 clones, with about 85% as singletons. Trimming left V 2 bases short and J 3 bases short, with 5 bases between. Looked up from germline, CDR1 is LGHDT and CDR2 is YNNKEL (reference sequence). The CDR3 is 13 residues long. V usage is TRBV3-1 (or the pseudogene TRBV3-2) and J usage is TRBJ1-3; D unclear. This sequence was found in a female donor with melanoma. Input material: formalin-fixed, paraffin-embedded tissue. The CDR3, as DNA: TGTGCCAGCAGCCAAAATATTGGAAACACCATATATTTT. It encodes CASSQNIGNTIYF.